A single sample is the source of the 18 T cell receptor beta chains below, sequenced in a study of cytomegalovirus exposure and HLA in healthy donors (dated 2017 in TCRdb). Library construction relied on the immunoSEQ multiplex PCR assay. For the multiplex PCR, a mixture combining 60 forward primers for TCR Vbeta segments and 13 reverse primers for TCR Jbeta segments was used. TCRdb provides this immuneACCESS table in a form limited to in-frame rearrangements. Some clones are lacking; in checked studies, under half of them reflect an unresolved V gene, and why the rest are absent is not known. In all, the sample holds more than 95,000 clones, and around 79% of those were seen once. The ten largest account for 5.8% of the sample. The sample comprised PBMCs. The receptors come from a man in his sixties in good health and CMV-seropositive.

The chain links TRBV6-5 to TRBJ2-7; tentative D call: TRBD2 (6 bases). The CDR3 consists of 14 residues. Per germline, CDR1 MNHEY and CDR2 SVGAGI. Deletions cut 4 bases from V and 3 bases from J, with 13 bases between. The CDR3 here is CASSSLTRNYEQYF. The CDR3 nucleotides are TGTGCCAGCAGTTCTCTGACTAGAAACTACGAGCAGTACTTC.

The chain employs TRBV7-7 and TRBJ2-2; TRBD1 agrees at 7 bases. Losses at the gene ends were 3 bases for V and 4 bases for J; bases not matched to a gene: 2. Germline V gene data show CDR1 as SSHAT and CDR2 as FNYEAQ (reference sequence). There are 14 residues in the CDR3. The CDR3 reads CASSFRQGTGELFF. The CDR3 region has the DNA TGTGCCAGCAGCTTCCGACAGGGCACCGGGGAGCTGTTTTTT.

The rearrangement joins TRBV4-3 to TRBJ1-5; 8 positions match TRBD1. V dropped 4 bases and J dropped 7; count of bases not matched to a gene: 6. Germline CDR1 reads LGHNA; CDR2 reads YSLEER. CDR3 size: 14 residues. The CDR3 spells CASSPGTGQQPQHF. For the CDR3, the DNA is TGCGCCAGCAGCCCCGGGACAGGCCAACAGCCCCAGCATTTT.

The CDR3, as DNA: TGTGCCAGCAGCTCCTACAGGGGTGACTATGGCTACACCTTC. Amino acid sequence: CASSSYRGDYGYTF. The chain employs TRBV11-2 and TRBJ1-2, with 7 bases lining up with TRBD1. The trim removed 4 bases at V and 3 bases at J, leaving 5 bases unmatched. Germline values: CDR1 SGHAT, CDR2 FQNNGV. The CDR3 is 14 residues long. The full variable domain, in which reference TRBV11-2 and TRBJ1-2 provide the parts outside the CDR3, is EAGVAQSPRYKIIEKRQSVAFWCNPISGHATLYWYQQILGQGPKLLIQFQNNGVVDDSQLPKDRFSAERLKGVDSTLKIQPAKLEDSAVYLCASSSYRGDYGYTFGSGTRLTVV.

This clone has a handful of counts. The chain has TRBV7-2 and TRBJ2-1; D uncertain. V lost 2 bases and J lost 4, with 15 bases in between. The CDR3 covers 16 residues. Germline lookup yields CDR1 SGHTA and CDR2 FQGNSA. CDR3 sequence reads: CASSLYTHRPYNEQFF. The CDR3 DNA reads TGTGCCAGCAGCTTATACACCCACCGTCCGTACAATGAGCAGTTCTTC.

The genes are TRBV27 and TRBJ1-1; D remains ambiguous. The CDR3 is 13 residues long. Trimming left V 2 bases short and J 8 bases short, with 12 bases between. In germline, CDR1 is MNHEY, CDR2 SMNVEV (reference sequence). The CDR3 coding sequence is TGTGCCAGCAGTTTAAGAGGTGGCGCCGAAGCTTTCTTT. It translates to CASSLRGGAEAFF.

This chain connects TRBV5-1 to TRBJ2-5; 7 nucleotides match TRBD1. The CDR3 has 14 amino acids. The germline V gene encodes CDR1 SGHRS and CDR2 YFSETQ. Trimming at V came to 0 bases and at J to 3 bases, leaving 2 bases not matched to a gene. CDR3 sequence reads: CASSLVTGEETQYF. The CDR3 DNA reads TGCGCCAGCAGCTTGGTAACAGGGGAAGAGACCCAGTACTTC. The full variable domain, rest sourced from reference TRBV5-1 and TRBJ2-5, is KAGVTQTPRYLIKTRGQQVTLSCSPISGHRSVSWYQQTPGQGLQFLFEYFSETQRNKGNFPGRFSGRQFSNSRSEMNVSTLELGDSALYLCASSLVTGEETQYFGPGTRLLVL.

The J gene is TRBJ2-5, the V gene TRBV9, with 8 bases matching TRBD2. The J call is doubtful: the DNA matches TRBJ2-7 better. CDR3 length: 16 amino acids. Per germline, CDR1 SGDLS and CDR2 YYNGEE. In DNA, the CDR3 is TGTGCCAGCAGCGTAGGGCGAGCGGGGGCCCCCTACGAGCAGTACTTC. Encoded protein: CASSVGRAGAPYEQYF.

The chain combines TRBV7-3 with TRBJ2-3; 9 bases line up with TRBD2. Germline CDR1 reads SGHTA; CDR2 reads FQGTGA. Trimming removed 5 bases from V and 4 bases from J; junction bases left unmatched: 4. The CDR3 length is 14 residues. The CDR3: CASSPGGGADTQYF. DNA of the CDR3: TGTGCCAGCAGCCCGGGCGGGGGGGCAGATACGCAGTATTTT.

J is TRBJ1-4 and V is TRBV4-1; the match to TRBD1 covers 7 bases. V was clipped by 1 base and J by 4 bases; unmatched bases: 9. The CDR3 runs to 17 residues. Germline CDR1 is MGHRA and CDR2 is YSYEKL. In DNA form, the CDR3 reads TGCGCCAGCAGCCAAGGTTCCGGGACAGTTGATAATGAAAAACTGTTTTTT. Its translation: CASSQGSGTVDNEKLFF.

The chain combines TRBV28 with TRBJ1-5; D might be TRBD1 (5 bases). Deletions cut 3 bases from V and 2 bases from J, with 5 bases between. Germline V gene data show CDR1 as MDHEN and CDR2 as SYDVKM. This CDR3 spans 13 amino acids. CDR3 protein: CASSLGRNQPQHF. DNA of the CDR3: TGTGCCAGCAGTTTGGGGCGCAATCAGCCCCAGCATTTT.

The CDR3 nucleotides read TGTGCCAGCAGCCGGGGACAGATTTATTCACCCCTCCACTTT. This gives the protein CASSRGQIYSPLHF. The J gene is TRBJ1-6, the V gene TRBV5-5; TRBD1 agrees at 7 bases. The CDR3 extends over 14 amino acids. V was pared by 4 bases and J by 8 bases, with 6 bases of the junction left unmatched. In germline, CDR1 is SGHKS, CDR2 YYEKEE (reference sequence). The complete variable domain, with remaining parts taken from reference TRBV5-5 and TRBJ1-6, reads DAGVTQSPTHLIKTRGQQVTLRCSPISGHKSVSWYQQVLGQGPQFIFQYYEKEERGRGNFPDRFSARQFPNYSSELNVNALLLGDSALYLCASSRGQIYSPLHFGNGTRLTVT.

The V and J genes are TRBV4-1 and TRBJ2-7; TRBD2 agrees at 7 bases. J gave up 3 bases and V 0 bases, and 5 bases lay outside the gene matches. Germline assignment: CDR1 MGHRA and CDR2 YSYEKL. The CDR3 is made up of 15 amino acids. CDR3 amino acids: CASSQESGGNYEQYF. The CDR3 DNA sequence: TGCGCCAGCAGCCAAGAGTCGGGGGGAAACTACGAGCAGTACTTC.

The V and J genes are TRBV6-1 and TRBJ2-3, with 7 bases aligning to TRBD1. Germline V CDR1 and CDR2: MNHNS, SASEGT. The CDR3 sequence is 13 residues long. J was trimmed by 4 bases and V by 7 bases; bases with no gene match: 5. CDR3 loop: CASKLTGPDTQYF. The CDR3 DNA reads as TGTGCCAGCAAATTGACAGGGCCAGATACGCAGTATTTT.

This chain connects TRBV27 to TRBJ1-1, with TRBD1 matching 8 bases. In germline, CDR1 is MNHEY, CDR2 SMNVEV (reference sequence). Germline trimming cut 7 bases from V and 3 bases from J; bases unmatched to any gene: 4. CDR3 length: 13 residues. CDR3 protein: CASTSDRDTEAFF. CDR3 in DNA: TGTGCCAGCACCTCGGACAGGGACACTGAAGCTTTCTTT.

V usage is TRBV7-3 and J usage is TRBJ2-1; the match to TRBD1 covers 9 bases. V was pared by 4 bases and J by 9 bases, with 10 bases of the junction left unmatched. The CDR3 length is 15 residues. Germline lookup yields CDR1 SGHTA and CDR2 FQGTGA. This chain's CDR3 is CASSSGQGSIFEQFF. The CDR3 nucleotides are TGTGCCAGCAGCTCCGGACAGGGGTCTATTTTTGAGCAGTTCTTC.

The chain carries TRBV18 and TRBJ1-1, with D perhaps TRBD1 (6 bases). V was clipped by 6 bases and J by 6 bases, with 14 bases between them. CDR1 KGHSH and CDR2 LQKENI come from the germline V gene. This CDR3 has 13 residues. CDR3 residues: CASSPRGIAEAFF. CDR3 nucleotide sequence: TGTGCCAGCTCGCCCAGGGGTATCGCTGAAGCTTTCTTT.

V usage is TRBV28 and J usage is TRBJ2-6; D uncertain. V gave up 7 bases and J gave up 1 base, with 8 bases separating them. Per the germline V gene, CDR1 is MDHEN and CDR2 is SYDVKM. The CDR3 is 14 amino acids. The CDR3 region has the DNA TGTGCCAGCACCCGGAGATCTGGGGCCAACGTCCTGACTTTC. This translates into CASTRRSGANVLTF.